One and the same sample provided the 22 T cell receptor beta chains below, sequenced in a study of T cell responses to AZD1222 COVID-19 vaccine. Only in-frame clones appear in the TCRdb table, and some are missing; sequencing was by immunoSEQ multiplex PCR. This table has over 100,000 clones, around 90% appearing once. The sequencing used peripheral blood, collected 28 days after the second AZD1222 dose. The receptor set was obtained from an adult who received the AZD1222 COVID-19 vaccine.

The rearrangement links TRBV7-2 to TRBJ1-5; 9 positions agree with TRBD1. Germline CDR1 reads SGHTA; CDR2 reads FQGNSA. This CDR3 is 14 amino acids long. The ends lost 5 bases at V and 3 bases at J; junction bases unmatched: 2. In DNA, the CDR3 is TGTGCCAGCAGCCGGACAGGGGCCAATCAGCCCCAGCATTTT. This translates into CASSRTGANQPQHF.

The V gene is TRBV6-5, the J gene TRBJ2-2; 10 bases fit TRBD2. V was clipped by 6 bases and J by 6 bases; unmatched bases: 7. CDR1 MNHEY and CDR2 SVGAGI come from the germline V gene. The CDR3 is made up of 15 amino acids. For the CDR3, the DNA is TGTGCCAGCAGCGCTCCTAGCGGGGGCCCCGGGGAGCTGTTTTTT. Its protein product is CASSAPSGGPGELFF.

A note on this clone: The germline gene is not matched at one end of the junction; a read error may be the cause. The CDR3 here is CASGRGNAEAFF. The CDR3 DNA reads as TGTGCCAGTGGGCGGGGGAACGCTGAAGCTTTCTTT. The chain couples TRBV2 to TRBJ1-1; perhaps TRBD1 as D (5 bases). Germline V gives CDR1 SNHLY, CDR2 FYNNEI. The CDR3 has 12 residues.

The chain couples TRBV5-4 to TRBJ2-5; a possible D gene is TRBD1 (8 bases). V dropped 0 bases and J dropped 7 bases, with 22 bases sitting between them. Looked up from germline, CDR1 is SGHNT and CDR2 is YYREEE (reference sequence). The CDR3 is 17 amino acids. DNA of the CDR3: TGTGCCAGCAGCTTGGGACATCAGGGGGCGCGGGGGTTGACCCAGTACTTC. It codes for CASSLGHQGARGLTQYF.

This clone has just one count. V is TRBV15 and J is TRBJ2-5, with 7 bases fitting TRBD2. V lost 2 bases to trimming and J lost 5 bases; unmatched junction nucleotides: 5. This CDR3 region has 14 residues. Germline V gene lookup returns CDR1 LNHNV and CDR2 YYDKDF (reference sequence). The CDR3 region has the DNA TGTGCCACCAGCAGAAATGGGGGGGGTGAGACCCAGTACTTC. Its protein is CATSRNGGGETQYF.

V usage is TRBV12-3 or TRBV12-4 and J usage is TRBJ2-4, with a possible D match to TRBD1 (5 bases). V was cut by 3 bases and J by 8 bases, with 11 bases left in between. The CDR3 contains 13 residues. This CDR3 reads CASSLGQGHIQYF. Here the CDR3 DNA reads TGTGCCAGCAGTTTGGGGCAGGGTCACATTCAGTACTTC.

The V call is TRBV7-3, the J call TRBJ2-5, with D perhaps TRBD2 (6 bases). Deletions cut 5 bases from V and 0 bases from J, with 13 bases between. The CDR3 is 15 amino acids. Germline assignment: CDR1 SGHTA and CDR2 FQGTGA. In nucleotides, the CDR3 is TGTGCCAGCAGCCCCGCTGGGGGGTACCAAGAGACCCAGTACTTC. Its protein product is CASSPAGGYQETQYF.

The chain recombines TRBV10-3 with TRBJ2-6, with 7 nucleotides matching TRBD2. This CDR3 spans 15 amino acids. V was clipped by 6 bases and J by 0 bases; unmatched bases: 2. The V gene's germline CDR1 is ENHRY and CDR2 SYGVKD. CDR3 residues: CAIRGGSSGANVLTF. The CDR3 DNA is TGTGCCATCAGGGGGGGGAGCTCTGGGGCCAACGTCCTGACTTTC.

The CDR3 coding sequence is TGTGCCAGCAGCTTGAACGCGGACAGGGGCCAAGAGACCCAGTACTTC. Translation: CASSLNADRGQETQYF. The genes are TRBV5-8 and TRBJ2-5; 9 nucleotides agree with TRBD1. Unmatched junction bases numbered 5, after V lost 1 base and J lost 1 base. CDR3 size: 16 residues. Germline lookup yields CDR1 SGHTS and CDR2 YDEGEE.

The chain combines TRBV6-6 with TRBJ2-5; 7 nucleotides align to TRBD2. The CDR3 totals 16 residues. Germline lookup yields CDR1 MNHNY and CDR2 SVGAGI (reference sequence). The ends lost 5 bases at V and 3 bases at J; junction bases unmatched: 12. In DNA form, the CDR3 reads TGTGCCAGCAGTCTCCGACCTACTAGCGAGAAAGAGACCCAGTACTTC. Its protein is CASSLRPTSEKETQYF.

The chain uses TRBV27 and TRBJ1-4, with TRBD1 matching over 7 bases. Losses at the gene ends were 6 bases for V and 5 bases for J; bases not matched to a gene: 6. CDR1 and CDR2 (germline): MNHEY, SMNVEV (reference sequence). The CDR3 runs 14 residues. The CDR3: CASRKTGRNEKLFF. The CDR3 DNA is TGTGCCAGCAGAAAGACAGGGAGGAATGAAAAACTGTTTTTT.

This clone was observed once. The chain recombines TRBV6-5 with TRBJ1-6, with 8 nucleotides matching TRBD1. The V segment lost 11 bases and the J segment 7 bases; nucleotides outside the gene matches: 7. Per the germline V gene, CDR1 is MNHEY and CDR2 is SVGAGI. This CDR3 comprises 13 residues. In nucleotides, the CDR3 is TGTGCCGGCGACAGGGGAGGCAATTCACCCCTCCACTTT. Protein product: CAGDRGGNSPLHF.

Note on this clone: In the same sample, other DNA sequences code for this CDR3. The V and J genes are TRBV19 and TRBJ1-5; no firm D call. The V gene lost 3 bases and the J gene lost 5 bases, with 8 bases spanning the gap. There are 13 residues in the CDR3. Germline CDR1 LNHDA, CDR2 SQIVND (reference sequence). Here the CDR3 reads CASSIGRDQPQHF. CDR3 bases: TGTGCCAGTAGTATCGGGAGAGATCAGCCCCAGCATTTT.

J is TRBJ1-2 and V is TRBV7-8; 10 positions agree with TRBD1. V lost 5 bases and J lost 3; bases outside the gene matches: 9. Germline-derived CDR1 and CDR2 are SGHVS and FQNEAQ. The CDR3 consists of 16 residues. CDR3 sequence: CASSARDRGNHYGYTF. The CDR3 nucleotides are TGTGCCAGCAGCGCTCGGGACAGGGGAAATCACTATGGCTACACCTTC.

The gene calls are TRBV7-3 and TRBJ1-1; a weak D match, TRBD1 (6 bases). V lost 3 bases to trimming and J lost 1 base, with 6 bases between them. Germline V gives CDR1 SGHTA, CDR2 FQGTGA. The CDR3 runs 13 residues. The CDR3 coding sequence is TGTGCCAGCAGCTTGGGGGCGAACACTGAAGCTTTCTTT. The encoded protein is CASSLGANTEAFF.

This clone was recorded a few times. This chain joins TRBV4-1 and TRBJ2-2; TRBD2 is a possible D gene (6 bases). Germline V gene lookup returns CDR1 MGHRA and CDR2 YSYEKL. The CDR3 is 17 residues long. V was shortened by 1 base and J by 3 bases, with 15 bases between the two germline ends. The CDR3 region is CASSQVDLGLYTGELFF. The CDR3 DNA is TGCGCCAGCAGCCAAGTCGACCTGGGACTGTACACCGGGGAGCTGTTTTTT.

This clone was seen a handful of times. The chain is built from TRBV5-6 and TRBJ1-5, with D tentatively TRBD1 (5 bases). Looked up from germline, CDR1 is SGHDT and CDR2 is YYEEEE. CDR3 length equals 17 residues. Trimming left V 2 bases short and J 2 bases short, with 17 bases between. CDR3 in amino acids: CASSLYSAGRRNQPQHF. The CDR3 DNA follows: TGTGCCAGCAGCTTATACTCGGCAGGGCGGCGCAATCAGCCCCAGCATTTT.

The chain combines TRBV9 with TRBJ2-1; 8 nucleotides align to TRBD2. The ends lost 3 bases at V and 6 bases at J; junction bases unmatched: 8. CDR1 is SGDLS, CDR2 YYNGEE, per germline. CDR3 size: 15 residues. DNA for the CDR3: TGTGCCAGCAGCGGCACCGGGACTAGGCGCAATGAGCAGTTCTTC. Its translation is CASSGTGTRRNEQFF.

The genes are TRBV7-2 and TRBJ1-2; perhaps TRBD1 as D (5 bases). Trimming removed 1 base from V and 4 bases from J, with 13 bases in between. This CDR3 has 15 residues. Germline V CDR1 and CDR2: SGHTA, FQGNSA. The DNA for the CDR3 is TGTGCCAGCAGCTTAGGTGTGGGGCCTGGCTATGGCTACACCTTC. It encodes CASSLGVGPGYGYTF. Full variable domain (rest looked up from reference TRBV7-2 and TRBJ1-2): GAGVSQSPSNKVTEKGKDVELRCDPISGHTALYWYRQSLGQGLEFLIYFQGNSAPDKSGLPSDRFSAERTGGSVSTLTIQRTQQEDSAVYLCASSLGVGPGYGYTFGSGTRLTVV.

The chain links TRBV7-2 to TRBJ2-5, with 13 bases that match TRBD2. The CDR3 is made up of 16 amino acids. The J segment lost 5 bases and the V segment lost 5 bases, leaving 8 bases of the junction unmatched. Germline CDR1 and CDR2: SGHTA and FQGNSA. The CDR3 coding sequence is TGTGCCAGCAGCCCAGGACTAGCGGGGGCCAGGGAGACCCAGTACTTC. It is translated as CASSPGLAGARETQYF.

The chain combines TRBV7-9 with TRBJ2-4; no clear D gene. The germline gives CDR1 SEHNR, CDR2 FQNEAQ (reference sequence). The V and J ends lost 4 bases and 0 bases respectively, with 4 bases between them. This CDR3 spans 13 amino acids. CDR3 bases: TGTGCCAGCAGCTCACTAGCCAAAAACATTCAGTACTTC. Residues: CASSSLAKNIQYF.

On this clone itself: In the same sample, other DNA sequences code for this CDR3. The CDR3 spells CASSPFGTGNTEAFF. As DNA, the CDR3 is TGTGCCAGCTCACCATTCGGGACGGGGAACACTGAAGCTTTCTTT. The rearrangement uses TRBV18 and TRBJ1-1; TRBD1 might be the D (5 bases). The length of the CDR3 is 15 residues. Germline CDR1 is KGHSH and CDR2 is LQKENI. The germline V and J ends were trimmed by 2 bases and 1 base, with 11 bases remaining between them.